This TCR beta chain was documented in a study of vaccination and CD4 T cells after COVID-19. Study as a whole: Convalescent study patients returned SARS-CoV-2 positive nasal swab PCR results, with 8 to 10 mild cases and one severe.

The treatment: roughly 11-day PBMC culture with coronavirus spike peptide pools or control peptides (ViraFEST assay). Oncomine TCR Beta short-read sequencing was applied to DNA from cultured CD4+ T cells. From the PCR reads, TCRdb called clonotypes with MiXCR, one entry per CDR3 protein. The table records 18,000 or so distinct CDR3 sequences, roughly 54% of them present only once. Between the trimmed V and J ends, which lost 7 bases and 8 bases, there was a span of 9 bases. Germline V gene lookup returns CDR1 LGHNT and CDR2 FRNRAP. CDR3 size: 12 residues. Remarks on this clonotype: The antigen is not known.

Sequencing was carried out using CD4+ T cells from blood, cultured in vitro. V gene TRBV12-5 combines with J gene TRBJ1-6; possible D gene TRBD1, 5 bases. The clonotype was recovered from a human donor who had recovered from COVID-19. CDR3 DNA: TGTGCTAGTGCCTTGGGGGATTCACCCCTCCACTTT. Protein sequence: CASALGDSPLHF.